The following is a TCR beta chain sequence with its context. Its antigen is unknown. The source of the sample is a study of PD-1 blockade in classical Hodgkin lymphoma. About the research overall: Treatment was intravenous nivolumab, 3 mg/kg every 2 weeks, until progression.

General study points: There remain no defined causes for the repertoire differences, which possibly reflect disease activity or prior therapy. Complete responders had baseline diversity similar to newly diagnosed patients.

The CDR3 contains 14 residues. Germline assignment: CDR1 SGHNT and CDR2 YYREEE (reference sequence). Trimming cost V 3 bases and J 10 bases, with 17 bases left between them. Time point given: cycle 4 day 1 (C4D1), after around six weeks of nivolumab. All the patients suffered relapse after autologous stem cell transplantation, and brentuximab vedotin exposure differed. Data came from immunoSEQ multiplex PCR; TCRdb stores just in-frame clones and leaves some out. The sample consists of around 92,000 clones, approximately 83% of them appearing once. The receptor comes from a human donor with classical Hodgkin lymphoma. This rearrangement joins TRBV5-4 to TRBJ2-1; D might be TRBD1 (5 bases). Here the sequenced sample was peripheral blood mononuclear cells (PBMCs), taken before the fourth cycle of nivolumab. This CDR3 reads CASSYLQAVGEQFF. The CDR3 nucleotides read TGTGCCAGCAGCTATTTACAGGCGGTTGGAGAGCAGTTCTTC.